This paragraph reports one T cell receptor (beta chain). Its antigen is undetermined. This entry belongs to a study of cytomegalovirus exposure and HLA in healthy donors. General observations from the study: Association with HLA alleles at 0.05 false discovery rate was found for about 17,000 TCR beta sequences in a later analysis. Previously analyzed data showed that most TCR beta V segments were productive at a frequency of about 90% or about 30%. Researchers catalogued about 150 TCR beta chains as cytomegalovirus-associated.

The CDR3 sequence is 14 residues long. The germline V gene encodes CDR1 SEHNR and CDR2 FQNEAQ (reference sequence). V dropped 6 bases and J dropped 1; count of bases not matched to a gene: 5. Primers for the PCR totalled 60 Vbeta and 13 Jbeta. This table comes from immunoSEQ multiplex PCR, and its TCRdb copy is limited to in-frame clones, with some not included. The table records roughly 140,000 clones, approximately 80% of them present only once. This clonotype originated in a man younger than 40 in good health and CMV-seropositive. The sequenced sample consisted of PBMCs. This chain links TRBV7-9 with TRBJ1-1, with 7 bases aligning to TRBD1. The CDR3 loop reads CASRYGTANTEAFF. In DNA form, the CDR3 reads TGTGCCAGCAGATATGGGACAGCGAACACTGAAGCTTTCTTT.